This T cell receptor (beta chain) was identified in a study of blood T cell repertoires in COVID-19. On the study more broadly: There were acute and convalescent COVID-19 samples, and they came from the United States, Italy and Spain.

Per the original methods: The authors estimated nucleated cell counts from reference gene primer amplification. The method was immunoSEQ multiplex PCR; TCRdb's version includes in-frame clones alone and lacks a portion of them. Clone size and the V and J calls come from that table; the DNA yielded D and trimming. The table has 52,000 or so clones, 70% to 90% seen once. The V and J ends lost 5 bases and 0 bases respectively, with 13 bases between them. Germline assignment: CDR1 MNHEY and CDR2 SVGEGT. The CDR3 has 15 amino acids. This sequence joins TRBV6-2 or TRBV6-3 and TRBJ1-2; tentative D call: TRBD1 (5 bases). The clonotype was recovered from an elderly man with acute or convalescent COVID-19. The sequencing input was peripheral blood. CDR3 nucleotides: TGTGCCAGCAGTCCGGTCAGGGCGTCTAACTATGGCTACACCTTC. Encoded protein: CASSPVRASNYGYTF.